What follows describes a single T cell receptor beta chain. The data belong to a study of human T cells and chemical hapten exposure. Study-wide background: Patch testing placed 0.01% DPC on the upper back, with readings at 6 days.

TCRdb redid the calling of the RACE reads with MiXCR, one entry per CDR3 protein. The table lists under 200,000 distinct CDR3 sequences, around 13% of them singletons. Sample time point: patch test 1, 2 weeks after DPC sensitization. Treatment given: therapeutic diphenylcyclopropenone sensitization with weekly scalp DPC. Germline loops: CDR1 SGHNT, CDR2 YENEEA. With 2 bases clipped from V and 7 bases from J, the junction kept 5 bases outside the gene matches. The length of the CDR3 is 15 residues. The specimen comprised whole blood, sampled in connection with sensitization to the hapten diphenylcyclopropenone (DPC). The clonotype comes from a woman aged 25-40 years with alopecia areata. Some clones in this sample may be carry-over from other donors' samples. The chain combines TRBV11-3 with TRBJ2-2; TRBD2 agrees at 9 bases. The CDR3 loop reads CASSLKLAGIGELFF. In DNA, the CDR3 is TGTGCCAGCAGCTTAAAACTAGCGGGTATCGGGGAGCTGTTTTTT.